This T cell receptor beta chain comes out of a study of blood T cell repertoires in COVID-19. Turning to the study itself: T cells, B-cell-depleted T cells, or PBMCs provided the cDNA or gDNA that served as material.

This clone showed up just a few times. CDR1 LNHDA and CDR2 SQIVND come from the germline V gene (reference sequence). This CDR3 region has 15 residues. The V and J ends lost 3 bases and 6 bases, in that order; junction bases with no gene match: 6. The study drew participants aged roughly 18 to 95 years from some 25 US areas. Participants' own reports of clinical history determined their cohort assignment. Original processing methods: Nucleated cell counts were estimated from reference gene primer amplification. Measured with immunoSEQ multiplex PCR; TCRdb has only the in-frame clones, and not every one. V and J calls and clone size are copied from that table; D and trimming were computed from the DNA. The sample contains about 170,000 clones, around nine tenths of which appear only once.

What was sequenced was PBMCs or T cells enriched from blood (not recorded which). The chain couples TRBV19 to TRBJ2-2, with 8 bases identical to TRBD1. The TCR comes from a young woman who had recovered from COVID-19. The DNA for the CDR3 is TGTGCCAGTAGTATTTCAGGACAGGGTTCCGGGGAGCTGTTTTTT. As protein: CASSISGQGSGELFF.